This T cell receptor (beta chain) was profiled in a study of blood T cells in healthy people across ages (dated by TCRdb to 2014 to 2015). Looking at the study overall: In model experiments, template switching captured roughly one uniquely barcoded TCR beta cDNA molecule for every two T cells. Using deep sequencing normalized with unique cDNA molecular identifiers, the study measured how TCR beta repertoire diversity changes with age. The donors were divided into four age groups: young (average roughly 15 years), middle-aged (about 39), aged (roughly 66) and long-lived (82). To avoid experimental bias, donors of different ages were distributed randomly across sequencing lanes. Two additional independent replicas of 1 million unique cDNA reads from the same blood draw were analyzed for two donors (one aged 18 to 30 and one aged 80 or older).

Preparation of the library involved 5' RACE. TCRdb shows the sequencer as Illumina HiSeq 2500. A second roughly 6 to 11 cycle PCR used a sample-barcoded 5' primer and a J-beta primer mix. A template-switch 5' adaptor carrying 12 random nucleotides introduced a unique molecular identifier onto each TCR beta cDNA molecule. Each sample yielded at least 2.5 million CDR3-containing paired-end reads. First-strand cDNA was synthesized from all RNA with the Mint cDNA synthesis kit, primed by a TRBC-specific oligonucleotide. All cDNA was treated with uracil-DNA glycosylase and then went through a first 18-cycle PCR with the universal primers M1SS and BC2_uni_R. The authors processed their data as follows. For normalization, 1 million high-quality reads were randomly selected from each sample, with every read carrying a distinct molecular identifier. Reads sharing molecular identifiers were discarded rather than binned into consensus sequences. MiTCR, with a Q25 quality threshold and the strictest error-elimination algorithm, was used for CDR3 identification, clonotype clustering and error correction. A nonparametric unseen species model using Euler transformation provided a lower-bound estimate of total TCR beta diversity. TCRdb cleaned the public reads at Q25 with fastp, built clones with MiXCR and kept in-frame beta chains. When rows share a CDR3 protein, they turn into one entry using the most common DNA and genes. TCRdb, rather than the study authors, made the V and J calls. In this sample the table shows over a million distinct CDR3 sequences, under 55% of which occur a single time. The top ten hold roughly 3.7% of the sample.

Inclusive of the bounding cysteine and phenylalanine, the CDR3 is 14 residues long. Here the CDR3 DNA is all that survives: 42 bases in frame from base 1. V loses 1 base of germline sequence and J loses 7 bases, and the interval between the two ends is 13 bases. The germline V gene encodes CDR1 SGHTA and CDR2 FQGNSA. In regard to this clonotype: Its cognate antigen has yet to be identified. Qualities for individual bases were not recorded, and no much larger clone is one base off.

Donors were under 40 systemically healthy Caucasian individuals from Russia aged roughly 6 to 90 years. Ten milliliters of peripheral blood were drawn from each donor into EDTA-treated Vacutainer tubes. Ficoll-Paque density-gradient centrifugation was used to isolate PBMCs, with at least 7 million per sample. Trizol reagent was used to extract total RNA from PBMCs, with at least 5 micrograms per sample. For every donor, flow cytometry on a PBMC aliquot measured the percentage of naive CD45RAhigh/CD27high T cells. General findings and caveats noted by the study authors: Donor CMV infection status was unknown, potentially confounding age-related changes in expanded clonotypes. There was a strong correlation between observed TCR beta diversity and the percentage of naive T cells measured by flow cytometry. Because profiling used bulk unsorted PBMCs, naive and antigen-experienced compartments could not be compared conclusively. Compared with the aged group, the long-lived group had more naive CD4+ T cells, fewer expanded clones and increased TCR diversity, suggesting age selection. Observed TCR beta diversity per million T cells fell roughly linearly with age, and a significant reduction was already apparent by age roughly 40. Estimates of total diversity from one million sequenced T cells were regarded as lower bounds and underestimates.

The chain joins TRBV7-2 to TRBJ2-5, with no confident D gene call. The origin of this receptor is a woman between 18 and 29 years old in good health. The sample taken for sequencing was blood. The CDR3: CASSLGQPSRTQYF. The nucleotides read TGTGCCAGCAGCTTAGGCCAGCCCTCCCGGACCCAGTACTTC. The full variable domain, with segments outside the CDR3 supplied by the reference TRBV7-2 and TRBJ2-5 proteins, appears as GAGVSQSPSNKVTEKGKDVELRCDPISGHTALYWYRQSLGQGLEFLIYFQGNSAPDKSGLPSDRFSAERTGGSVSTLTIQRTQQEDSAVYLCASSLGQPSRTQYFGPGTRLLVL.